The clone carrying this T cell receptor beta chain was seen only a few times. Its antigen remains unknown. Donors contributed one heparinised blood draw apiece, averaging roughly 0.12 L. Sorting with CD45RO/CCR7/CD25/CD127/CD95/CD27 yielded naive, central memory, regulatory and stem-like memory CD4+ cells. Each population that was sorted was more than 95% pure. The sample comes from a study of beta chain features in type 1 diabetes. Overall study results and limits: Shortening that was moderate but significant affected the TCRB CDR3s of Type 1 diabetes patients in all four CD4+ subsets.

Germline-derived CDR1 and CDR2 are MDHEN and SYDVKM. The germline V and J ends were trimmed by 5 bases and 6 bases, with 4 bases remaining between them. The CDR3 is made up of 11 amino acids. Reverse transcription of all isolated RNA meant that expressed TCRB transcripts were sequenced. The read count averaged around 3.5 million across naive, central memory and regulatory T cell samples. Repertoires were generated with immunoSEQ multiplex PCR, while TCRdb's copy carries only in-frame clones and drops some. Among some 290,000 clones listed, roughly 13% were seen once. What was sequenced was naive CD4+ T cells from blood. The chain is built from TRBV28 and TRBJ2-2; no clear D. The source is a man aged 30 to 39 with type 1 diabetes. CDR3 protein: CASSQAGELFF. Here the CDR3 DNA reads TGTGCCAGCAGTCAGGCCGGGGAGCTGTTTTTT.